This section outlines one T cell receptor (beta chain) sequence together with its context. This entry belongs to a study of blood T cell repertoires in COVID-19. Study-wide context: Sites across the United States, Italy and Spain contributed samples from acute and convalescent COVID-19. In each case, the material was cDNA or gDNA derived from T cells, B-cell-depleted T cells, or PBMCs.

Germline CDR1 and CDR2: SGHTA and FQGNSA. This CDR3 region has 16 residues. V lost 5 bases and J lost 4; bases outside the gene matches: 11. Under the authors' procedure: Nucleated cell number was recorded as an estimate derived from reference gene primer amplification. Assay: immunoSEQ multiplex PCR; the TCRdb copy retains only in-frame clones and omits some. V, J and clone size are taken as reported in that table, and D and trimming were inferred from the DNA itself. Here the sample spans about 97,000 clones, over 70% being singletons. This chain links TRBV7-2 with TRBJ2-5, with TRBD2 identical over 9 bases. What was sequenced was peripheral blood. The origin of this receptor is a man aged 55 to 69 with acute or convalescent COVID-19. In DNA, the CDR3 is TGTGCCAGCAGCACGAGCCGACGGACTAGCGCAGAGACCCAGTACTTC. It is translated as CASSTSRRTSAETQYF.